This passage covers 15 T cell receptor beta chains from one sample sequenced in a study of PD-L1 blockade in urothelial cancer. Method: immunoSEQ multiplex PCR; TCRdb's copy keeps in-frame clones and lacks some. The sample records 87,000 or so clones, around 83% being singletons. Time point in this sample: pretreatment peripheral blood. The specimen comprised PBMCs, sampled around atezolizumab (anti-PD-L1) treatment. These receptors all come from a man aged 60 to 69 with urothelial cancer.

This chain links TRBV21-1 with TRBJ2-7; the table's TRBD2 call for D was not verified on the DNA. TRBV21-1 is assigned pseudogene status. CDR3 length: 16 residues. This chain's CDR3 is CASSKVDWSRNYEQYF. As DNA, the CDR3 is TGTGCCAGCAGCAAAGTCGACTGGTCTCGAAACTACGAGCAGTACTTC.

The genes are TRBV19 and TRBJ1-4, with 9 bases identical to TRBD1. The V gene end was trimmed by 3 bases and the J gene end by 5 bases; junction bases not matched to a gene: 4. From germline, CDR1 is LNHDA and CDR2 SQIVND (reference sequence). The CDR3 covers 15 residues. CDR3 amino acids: CASSMTGTGNEKLFF. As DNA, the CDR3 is TGTGCCAGTAGTATGACAGGGACAGGGAATGAAAAACTGTTTTTT. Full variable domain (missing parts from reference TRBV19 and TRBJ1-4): DGGITQSPKYLFRKEGQNVTLSCEQNLNHDAMYWYRQDPGQGLRLIYYSQIVNDFQKGDIAEGYSVSREKKESFPLTVTSAQKNPTAFYLCASSMTGTGNEKLFFGSGTQLSVL.

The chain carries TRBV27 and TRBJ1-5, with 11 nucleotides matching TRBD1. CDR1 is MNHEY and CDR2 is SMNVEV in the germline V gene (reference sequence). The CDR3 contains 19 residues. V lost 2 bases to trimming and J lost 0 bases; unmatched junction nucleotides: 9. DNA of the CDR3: TGTGCCAGCAGTTTAAAAGGGACAGGGGGTACCCTTAGCAATCAGCCCCAGCATTTT. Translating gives CASSLKGTGGTLSNQPQHF.

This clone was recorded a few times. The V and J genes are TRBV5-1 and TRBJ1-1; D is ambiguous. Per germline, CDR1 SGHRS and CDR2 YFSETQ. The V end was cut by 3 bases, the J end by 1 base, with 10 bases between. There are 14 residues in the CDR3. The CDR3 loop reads CASSSGGGNTEAFF. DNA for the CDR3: TGCGCCAGCAGCTCCGGTGGAGGGAACACTGAAGCTTTCTTT. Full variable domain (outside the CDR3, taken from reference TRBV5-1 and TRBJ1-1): KAGVTQTPRYLIKTRGQQVTLSCSPISGHRSVSWYQQTPGQGLQFLFEYFSETQRNKGNFPGRFSGRQFSNSRSEMNVSTLELGDSALYLCASSSGGGNTEAFFGQGTRLTVV.

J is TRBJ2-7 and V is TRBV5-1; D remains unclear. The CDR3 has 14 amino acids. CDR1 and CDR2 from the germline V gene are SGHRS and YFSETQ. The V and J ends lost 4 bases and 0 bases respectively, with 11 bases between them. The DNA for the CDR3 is TGCGCCAGCAGCCAAACTCCCTTCTCCTACGAGCAGTACTTC. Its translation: CASSQTPFSYEQYF.

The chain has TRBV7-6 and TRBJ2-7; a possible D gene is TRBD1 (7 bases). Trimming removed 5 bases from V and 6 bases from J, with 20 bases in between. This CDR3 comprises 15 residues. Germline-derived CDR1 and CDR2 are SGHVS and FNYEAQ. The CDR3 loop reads CASSGDREDDFEQYF. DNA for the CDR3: TGTGCCAGCAGCGGAGACAGGGAGGACGATTTCGAGCAGTACTTC.

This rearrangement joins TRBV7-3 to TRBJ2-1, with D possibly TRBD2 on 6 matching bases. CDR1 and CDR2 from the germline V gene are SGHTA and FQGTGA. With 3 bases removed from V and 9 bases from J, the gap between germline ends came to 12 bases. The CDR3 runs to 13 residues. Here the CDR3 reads CASSFDGSGEQFF. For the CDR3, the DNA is TGTGCCAGCAGCTTCGACGGGAGCGGTGAGCAGTTCTTC.

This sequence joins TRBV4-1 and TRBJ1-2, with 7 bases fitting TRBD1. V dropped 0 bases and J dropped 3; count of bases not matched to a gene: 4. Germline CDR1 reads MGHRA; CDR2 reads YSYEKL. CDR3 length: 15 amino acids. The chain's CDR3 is CASSQEGGRHYGYTF. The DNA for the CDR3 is TGCGCCAGCAGCCAAGAAGGGGGCAGACACTATGGCTACACCTTC.

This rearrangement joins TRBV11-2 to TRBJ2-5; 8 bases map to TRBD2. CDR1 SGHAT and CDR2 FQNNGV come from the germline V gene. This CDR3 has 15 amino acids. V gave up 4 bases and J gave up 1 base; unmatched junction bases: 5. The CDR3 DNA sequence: TGTGCCAGCAGCTCGGGCGGGGGGATCCAAGAGACCCAGTACTTC. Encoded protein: CASSSGGGIQETQYF.

In DNA, the CDR3 is TGTGCCAGCGGGGCAGGGGGGTTCTACGAGCAGTACTTC. As protein: CASGAGGFYEQYF. The V gene is TRBV6-1, the J gene TRBJ2-7, with D perhaps TRBD1 (7 bases). CDR1 is MNHNS and CDR2 is SASEGT in the germline V gene. The CDR3 loop spans 13 amino acids. Between the trimmed V and J ends, which lost 8 bases and 3 bases, there was a span of 14 bases.

CDR3 DNA: TGTGCCAGCAGTCCCAGAGCTCGGGGGGGCGAAGCTTTCTTT. Translating gives CASSPRARGGEAFF. The J gene is TRBJ1-1, the V gene TRBV6-1; possible D gene TRBD1, 6 bases. The CDR3 consists of 14 residues. In germline, CDR1 is MNHNS, CDR2 SASEGT. V lost 5 bases, J lost 8 bases, and 18 bases lay in between.

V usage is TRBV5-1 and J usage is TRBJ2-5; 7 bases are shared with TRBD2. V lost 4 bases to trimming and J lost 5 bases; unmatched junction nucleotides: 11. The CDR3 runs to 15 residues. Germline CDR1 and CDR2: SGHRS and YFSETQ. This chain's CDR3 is CASSIGGRGDETQYF. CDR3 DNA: TGCGCCAGCAGCATAGGTGGACGGGGGGACGAGACCCAGTACTTC.

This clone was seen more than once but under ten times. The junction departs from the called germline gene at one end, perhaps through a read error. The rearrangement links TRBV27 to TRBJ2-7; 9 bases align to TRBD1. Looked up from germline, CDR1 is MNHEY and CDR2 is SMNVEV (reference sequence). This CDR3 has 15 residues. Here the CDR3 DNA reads TGTGCCAGCAGTGTATCCGGGACAGGGTTTTCCGAGCAGTACTTC. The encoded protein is CASSVSGTGFSEQYF.

CDR3 bases: TGTGCCAGCAGCTTAGCCACGGGAGATGGCTACACCTTC. It yields the protein CASSLATGDGYTF. This chain connects TRBV7-3 to TRBJ1-2; no firm D call. V lost 2 bases and J 6 bases, leaving 10 bases between the germline ends. The germline V gene has CDR1 SGHTA and CDR2 FQGTGA. There are 13 residues in the CDR3.

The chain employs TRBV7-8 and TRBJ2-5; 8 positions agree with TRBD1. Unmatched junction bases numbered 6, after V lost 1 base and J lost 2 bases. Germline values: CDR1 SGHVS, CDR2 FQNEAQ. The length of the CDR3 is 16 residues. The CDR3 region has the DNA TGTGCCAGCAGCTTAGGAGACAGGGGTCGTCAAGAGACCCAGTACTTC. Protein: CASSLGDRGRQETQYF.